The 22 T cell receptor beta chains below come from one sample, sequenced in a study of T cell responses to AZD1222 COVID-19 vaccine. Clones were read by immunoSEQ multiplex PCR, and TCRdb kept only the in-frame ones, dropping some. The table shows fewer than 120,000 clones, with roughly 87% occurring only once. The input for sequencing was peripheral blood, taken on day 0 of AZD1222 vaccination. These receptors were obtained from an adult in good health.

The chain combines TRBV7-9 with TRBJ1-6, with TRBD1 as a possible D gene (6 bases). Germline V lookup: CDR1 SEHNR, CDR2 FQNEAQ (reference sequence). Between the trimmed V and J ends, which lost 1 base and 9 bases, there was a span of 13 bases. This CDR3 is built from 15 residues. CDR3 sequence reads: CASSLGTAGGSPLHF. CDR3 DNA: TGTGCCAGCAGCTTAGGGACAGCGGGGGGTTCACCCCTCCACTTT.

The chain recombines TRBV7-9 with TRBJ1-1, with TRBD1 as a possible D gene (5 bases). Trimming took off 5 bases at V and 1 base at J, with 14 bases between the two ends. CDR3 length equals 15 residues. Germline V gives CDR1 SEHNR, CDR2 FQNEAQ (reference sequence). The CDR3 sequence is CASSPVQDTNTEAFF. The CDR3 DNA follows: TGTGCCAGCAGCCCCGTTCAGGACACGAACACTGAAGCTTTCTTT.

The chain recombines TRBV28 with TRBJ2-2; 10 nucleotides align to TRBD2. V lost 3 bases and J lost 6; bases outside the gene matches: 4. The CDR3 length is 15 residues. The germline V gene encodes CDR1 MDHEN and CDR2 SYDVKM. The CDR3 DNA sequence: TGTGCCAGCAGTTTGCCTAGCGGGAGATCCGGGGAGCTGTTTTTT. It translates to CASSLPSGRSGELFF.

The chain joins TRBV19 to TRBJ2-7, with D possibly being TRBD2 (6 bases). The CDR3 consists of 14 residues. Germline CDR1 is LNHDA and CDR2 is SQIVND (reference sequence). The V end lost 4 bases, the J end lost 3 bases, and 13 bases lay between the germline ends. Written as DNA, the CDR3 is TGTGCCAGTAGTAGCAGGGAGGTTTACTACGAGCAGTACTTC. Its protein product is CASSSREVYYEQYF.

The sample holds a few counts of this clone. The V call is TRBV18, the J call TRBJ1-2; possible D gene TRBD1, 6 bases. Germline V gene data show CDR1 as KGHSH and CDR2 as LQKENI. The CDR3 is 16 residues long. V was cut by 3 bases and J by 0 bases, with 14 bases left in between. The CDR3 DNA reads as TGTGCCAGCTCACCTTACGGACAGTCAGCTAACTATGGCTACACCTTC. Residues: CASSPYGQSANYGYTF.

The CDR3 DNA reads TGTGCCAGCAAGGGACTATTGAACACTGAAGCTTTCTTT. Translation: CASKGLLNTEAFF. The rearrangement links TRBV28 to TRBJ1-1; tentative D call: TRBD1 (5 bases). The CDR3 runs to 13 residues. Germline CDR1 MDHEN, CDR2 SYDVKM. Deletions cut 7 bases from V and 0 bases from J, with 9 bases between.

This rearrangement joins TRBV5-1 to TRBJ1-3; D might be TRBD1 (5 bases). Germline V lookup: CDR1 SGHRS, CDR2 YFSETQ. This CDR3 is built from 16 residues. Deletions cut 3 bases from V and 4 bases from J, with 17 bases between. CDR3 residues: CASSWGVVDPGNTIYF. For the CDR3, the DNA is TGCGCCAGCAGCTGGGGGGTGGTAGACCCAGGAAACACCATATATTTT.

The chain has TRBV5-5 and TRBJ1-5; D may be TRBD1 (5 bases). The CDR3 consists of 16 residues. CDR1 and CDR2 from the germline V gene are SGHKS and YYEKEE (reference sequence). Trimming stripped 4 bases from V and 1 base from J, with 15 bases between. The CDR3 loop reads CASSHPGGTSNQPQHF. The CDR3 nucleotides are TGTGCCAGCAGCCATCCGGGGGGTACGAGCAATCAGCCCCAGCATTTT.

The chain couples TRBV4-2 to TRBJ1-2; no clear D. Trimming took off 3 bases at V and 2 bases at J, with 13 bases between the two ends. The CDR3 contains 15 residues. The germline CDR1 and CDR2 sequences are LGHNA and YNFKEQ. The CDR3 sequence: CASSQDHQTNYGYTF. The CDR3 coding sequence is TGTGCCAGCAGCCAGGATCACCAAACGAACTATGGCTACACCTTC.

The chain carries TRBV7-3 and TRBJ2-6, with D perhaps matching TRBD1 (6 bases). Germline V lookup: CDR1 SGHTA, CDR2 FQGTGA. Trimming took off 5 bases at V and 2 bases at J, with 10 bases between the two ends. This CDR3 comprises 15 residues. CDR3 nucleotide sequence: TGTGCCAGCAGCAGTCGGACAGCTGGGGCCAACGTCCTGACTTTC. This codes for CASSSRTAGANVLTF.

The J gene is TRBJ1-2, the V gene TRBV7-9; 7 positions agree with TRBD1. The length of the CDR3 is 17 residues. Germline values: CDR1 SEHNR, CDR2 FQNEAQ (reference sequence). The ends lost 3 bases at V and 2 bases at J; junction bases unmatched: 12. The CDR3, as DNA: TGTGCCAGCAGCTTTGGGGGTGAAGACAGGGTAAACTATGGCTACACCTTC. This sequence encodes CASSFGGEDRVNYGYTF.

The V gene is TRBV9, the J gene TRBJ1-1; 7 positions agree with TRBD1. V was clipped by 4 bases and J by 3 bases; unmatched bases: 3. The CDR3 is 13 residues long. Germline V gene sequence: CDR1 SGDLS, CDR2 YYNGEE. The CDR3 DNA reads as TGTGCCAGCAGCCCCAGGGGGGACACTGAAGCTTTCTTT. Amino acids: CASSPRGDTEAFF.

The gene calls are TRBV9 and TRBJ2-4; D gene uncertain. This CDR3 comprises 15 residues. CDR1 and CDR2 from the germline V gene are SGDLS and YYNGEE. Trimming pared 0 bases from V and 7 bases from J, leaving 14 bases between. Written as DNA, the CDR3 is TGTGCCAGCAGCGTAGGGAAATCGGAGAGGAACATTCAGTACTTC. Translation: CASSVGKSERNIQYF. The full variable domain, rest sourced from reference TRBV9 and TRBJ2-4, is DSGVTQTPKHLITATGQRVTLRCSPRSGDLSVYWYQQSLDQGLQFLIQYYNGEERAKGNILERFSAQQFPDLHSELNLSSLELGDSALYFCASSVGKSERNIQYFGAGTRLSVL.

This clone appeared once. The rearrangement links TRBV28 to TRBJ1-2, with a weak D call TRBD1 (5 bases). The germline gives CDR1 MDHEN, CDR2 SYDVKM. Trimming removed 1 base at V and 8 bases at J, with 11 bases between. The length of the CDR3 is 13 residues. The CDR3 loop is CASSLSRVGGYTF. Here the CDR3 DNA reads TGTGCCAGCAGTTTATCCAGGGTAGGGGGCTACACCTTC.

This chain links TRBV28 with TRBJ1-1, with D possibly TRBD1 on 6 matching bases. CDR1 and CDR2 (germline): MDHEN, SYDVKM. The CDR3 has 13 amino acids. Trimming cost V 7 bases and J 7 bases, with 16 bases left between them. The CDR3 spells CASTLMARGEAFF. The CDR3 DNA reads as TGTGCCAGCACCCTTATGGCCAGGGGTGAAGCTTTCTTT.

For the CDR3, the DNA is TGTGCCAGCAGCTCGCTCGCGAACTCCTACAATGAGCAGTTCTTC. Translated: CASSSLANSYNEQFF. The V call is TRBV7-2, the J call TRBJ2-1; D ambiguous. CDR1 and CDR2 (germline): SGHTA, FQGNSA. The CDR3 has 15 residues. Trimming pared 4 bases from V and 0 bases from J, leaving 10 bases between.

V usage is TRBV29-1 and J usage is TRBJ2-5, with D maybe TRBD2 (5 bases). The germline V gene encodes CDR1 SQVTM and CDR2 ANQGSEA. The CDR3 length is 14 residues. V lost 1 base and J lost 4, with 13 bases in between. The chain's CDR3 is CSVEGSGVGETQYF. The CDR3 DNA reads as TGCAGCGTTGAAGGGTCCGGGGTGGGAGAGACCCAGTACTTC.

This clone was counted a few times. This chain connects TRBV27 to TRBJ2-7; 7 bases fit TRBD1. Germline V gene data show CDR1 as MNHEY and CDR2 as SMNVEV (reference sequence). The CDR3 has 15 amino acids. Trimming at V came to 6 bases and at J to 2 bases, leaving 10 bases not matched to a gene. DNA for the CDR3: TGTGCCAGCAGCCAGGGGTCAGGGGGACCCTACGAGCAGTACTTC. Translating gives CASSQGSGGPYEQYF.

The chain links TRBV28 to TRBJ1-5, with 7 positions matching TRBD1. Germline CDR1 MDHEN, CDR2 SYDVKM. The CDR3 has 14 amino acids. The junction had 3 bases not matched to a gene; V was cut back by 5 bases and J by 2 bases. The CDR3 DNA is TGTGCCAGCAGTCCCGGACAGGGCAATCAGCCCCAGCATTTT. This codes for CASSPGQGNQPQHF.

The chain couples TRBV9 to TRBJ2-5, with D perhaps TRBD2 (6 bases). Germline-derived CDR1 and CDR2 are SGDLS and YYNGEE. The germline V and J ends were trimmed by 0 bases and 4 bases, with 10 bases remaining between them. The CDR3 is 14 residues long. The CDR3 DNA reads TGTGCCAGCAGCGTAGTAGCGGATCTAGAGACCCAGTACTTC. This sequence encodes CASSVVADLETQYF. The full variable domain, rest sourced from reference TRBV9 and TRBJ2-5, is DSGVTQTPKHLITATGQRVTLRCSPRSGDLSVYWYQQSLDQGLQFLIQYYNGEERAKGNILERFSAQQFPDLHSELNLSSLELGDSALYFCASSVVADLETQYFGPGTRLLVL.

The gene calls are TRBV4-2 and TRBJ1-1; 7 bases are a match to TRBD1. The CDR3 sequence is 15 residues long. CDR1 and CDR2 (germline): LGHNA, YNFKEQ. V was pared by 2 bases and J by 3 bases, with 6 bases of the junction left unmatched. The CDR3 bases are TGTGCCAGCAGCCAAACAGGGGTCATAGACACTGAAGCTTTCTTT. Amino acid sequence: CASSQTGVIDTEAFF.

The genes are TRBV7-8 and TRBJ1-6; the D is unclear. In germline, CDR1 is SGHVS, CDR2 FQNEAQ. The CDR3 covers 15 residues. Trimming pared 2 bases from V and 6 bases from J, leaving 11 bases between. The chain's CDR3 is CASSLTQDRNSPLHF. CDR3 bases: TGTGCCAGCAGCTTAACCCAGGACCGTAATTCACCCCTCCACTTT. The variable domain in full, with the rest retrieved from reference TRBV7-8 and TRBJ1-6, is GAGVSQSPRYKVAKRGQDVALRCDPISGHVSLFWYQQALGQGPEFLTYFQNEAQLDKSGLPSDRFFAERPEGSVSTLKIQRTQQEDSAVYLCASSLTQDRNSPLHFGNGTRLTVT.